These 19 T cell receptor beta chains share one sample of origin, sequenced in a study of graft-versus-host responses after intestinal transplantation. Profiled with immunoSEQ multiplex PCR; TCRdb holds only in-frame clones, not every one. The sample consists of fewer than 65,000 clones, about 89% of them appearing once. Their recognized antigens are unknown. The specimen was unstimulated CD4+ T cells sorted from spleen or lymph node cells, collected before transplant. These receptors came from a human donor who was the organ donor for an intestinal transplant.

This rearrangement joins TRBV27 to TRBJ2-3; TRBD2 matches at 7 bases. There are 14 residues in the CDR3. The ends lost 5 bases at V and 6 bases at J; junction bases unmatched: 8. Per the germline V gene, CDR1 is MNHEY and CDR2 is SMNVEV (reference sequence). The CDR3 DNA reads as TGTGCCAGCAGTAACCAGCGGGGTCTTGATACGCAGTATTTT. Amino acid sequence: CASSNQRGLDTQYF.

As for this clone: Other DNA sequences in this specimen translate into the identical CDR3. The chain combines TRBV9 with TRBJ2-7, with 13 nucleotides matching TRBD2. Germline CDR1 and CDR2: SGDLS and YYNGEE. The CDR3 has 16 amino acids. Trimming cost V 3 bases and J 4 bases; bases outside gene matches: 7. The CDR3, as DNA: TGTGCCAGCAGCGCATCGGGACTAGCGGGATATTACGAGCAGTACTTC. Protein product: CASSASGLAGYYEQYF. The variable domain in full, with the rest retrieved from reference TRBV9 and TRBJ2-7, is DSGVTQTPKHLITATGQRVTLRCSPRSGDLSVYWYQQSLDQGLQFLIQYYNGEERAKGNILERFSAQQFPDLHSELNLSSLELGDSALYFCASSASGLAGYYEQYFGPGTRLTVT.

The chain is built from TRBV5-4 and TRBJ2-3; maybe TRBD1 (6 bases). The CDR3 loop spans 12 amino acids. Germline V gene lookup returns CDR1 SGHNT and CDR2 YYREEE (reference sequence). Trimming cost V 4 bases and J 6 bases, with 9 bases left between them. The CDR3 sequence: CASSPQGDTQYF. As DNA, the CDR3 is TGTGCCAGCAGCCCTCAGGGGGATACGCAGTATTTT.

The chain is built from TRBV11-2 and TRBJ1-2; D not resolved. The CDR3 is 12 amino acids. Germline CDR1 reads SGHAT; CDR2 reads FQNNGV. The ends were cut back, 3 bases at V and 0 bases at J, with 2 bases in the middle. CDR3 nucleotides: TGTGCCAGCAGCTTCTCTAACTATGGCTACACCTTC. This codes for CASSFSNYGYTF.

Concerning this clone itself: One end of the junction does not line up with germline, which may come from a read error. The V gene is TRBV7-7, the J gene TRBJ2-3, with D possibly TRBD2 on 6 matching bases. The CDR3 runs to 13 residues. CDR1 and CDR2 (germline): SSHAT, FNYEAQ (reference sequence). CDR3 sequence: CASSFSGTDTQYF. CDR3 coding DNA: TGTGCTAGCAGCTTCAGCGGGACAGATACGCAGTATTTT.

The chain recombines TRBV5-8 with TRBJ2-5; D might be TRBD2 (5 bases). TRBJ2-7 matches the DNA end more closely, so the J call is doubtful. This CDR3 is built from 14 residues. Per the germline V gene, CDR1 is SGHTS and CDR2 is YDEGEE. CDR3 sequence: CASSYTRLTDEQYF. As DNA, the CDR3 is TGTGCCAGCAGCTACACTAGGCTTACGGACGAGCAGTACTTC.

The V and J genes are TRBV6-5 and TRBJ2-7, with 15 bases fitting TRBD2. Trimming at V came to 3 bases and at J to 12 bases, leaving 6 bases not matched to a gene. Germline CDR1 and CDR2: MNHEY and SVGAGI. The CDR3 is 14 residues long. CDR3 protein: CASSYRGLAGGTYF. CDR3 DNA sequence: TGTGCCAGCAGTTATAGGGGACTAGCGGGAGGAACGTACTTC.

The J gene is TRBJ2-3, the V gene TRBV9, with 13 bases aligning to TRBD2. The J segment lost 6 bases and the V segment lost 3 bases, leaving 10 bases of the junction unmatched. This CDR3 has 17 amino acids. The germline CDR1 and CDR2 sequences are SGDLS and YYNGEE. The CDR3 DNA reads as TGTGCCAGCAGCGAAGGACTAGCGGGAGCCTGGGGCGATACGCAGTATTTT. Residues: CASSEGLAGAWGDTQYF.

The rearrangement joins TRBV28 to TRBJ1-2; 9 nucleotides match TRBD1. Germline CDR1 and CDR2: MDHEN and SYDVKM. With V trimmed by 6 bases and J by 3 bases, 5 bases remained unmatched. The CDR3 is 14 amino acids. CDR3: CASSGTGSYYGYTF. The CDR3 DNA sequence: TGTGCCAGCAGCGGGACAGGGTCTTACTATGGCTACACCTTC.

The rearrangement uses TRBV9 and TRBJ1-1; 12 positions match TRBD1. Looked up from germline, CDR1 is SGDLS and CDR2 is YYNGEE. V gave up 4 bases and J gave up 3 bases; unmatched junction bases: 4. This CDR3 comprises 15 residues. The CDR3 DNA reads as TGTGCCAGCAGCCGGGGGACAGGGGGCGACACTGAAGCTTTCTTT. This codes for CASSRGTGGDTEAFF.

This sequence joins TRBV27 and TRBJ1-4; 7 nucleotides align to TRBD1. V was clipped by 6 bases and J by 7 bases; unmatched bases: 11. CDR1 and CDR2 from the germline V gene are MNHEY and SMNVEV (reference sequence). The length of the CDR3 is 15 residues. The CDR3 sequence is CASSSLGQTREKLFF. The CDR3 nucleotides are TGTGCCAGCAGCTCCCTGGGACAGACCCGTGAAAAACTGTTTTTT.

V gene TRBV11-3 combines with J gene TRBJ2-3; 14 bases align to TRBD2. The germline V gene has CDR1 SGHNT and CDR2 YENEEA. The CDR3 extends over 16 amino acids. V dropped 5 bases and J dropped 5; count of bases not matched to a gene: 6. CDR3 protein: CASSAGLAGVLDTQYF. The CDR3 nucleotides are TGTGCCAGCAGCGCGGGACTAGCGGGAGTTTTAGATACGCAGTATTTT.

V gene TRBV5-1 combines with J gene TRBJ2-1, with 10 nucleotides matching TRBD2. This CDR3 is 16 amino acids long. V was pared by 1 base and J by 0 bases, with 1 base of the junction left unmatched. Germline CDR1 reads SGHRS; CDR2 reads YFSETQ. CDR3 amino acids: CASSLTSGASYNEQFF. The DNA for the CDR3 is TGCGCCAGCAGCTTGACTAGCGGGGCCTCCTACAATGAGCAGTTCTTC.

This clone has only a few counts. The chain links TRBV5-6 to TRBJ1-1, with TRBD1 as a possible D gene (5 bases). The CDR3 totals 15 residues. The V and J ends lost 1 base and 1 base respectively, with 11 bases between them. Germline CDR1 SGHDT, CDR2 YYEEEE. The CDR3 spells CASSLPGLQNTEAFF. The CDR3 nucleotides read TGTGCCAGCAGCTTGCCAGGGTTGCAGAACACTGAAGCTTTCTTT. Using reference TRBV5-6 and TRBJ1-1 for the parts outside the CDR3, the full variable domain is DAGVTQSPTHLIKTRGQQVTLRCSPKSGHDTVSWYQQALGQGPQFIFQYYEEEERQRGNFPDRFSGHQFPNYSSELNVNALLLGDSALYLCASSLPGLQNTEAFFGQGTRLTVV.

This chain links TRBV19 with TRBJ1-5, with D tentatively TRBD1 (6 bases). Deletions cut 5 bases from V and 5 bases from J, with 16 bases between. The CDR3 is 15 residues long. CDR1 and CDR2 from the germline V gene are LNHDA and SQIVND (reference sequence). In DNA, the CDR3 is TGTGCCAGTAGTTTATACCCAACAGGGTATCAGCCCCAGCATTTT. It yields the protein CASSLYPTGYQPQHF. Based on the CDR3 plus reference TRBV19 and TRBJ1-5, the full variable domain is DGGITQSPKYLFRKEGQNVTLSCEQNLNHDAMYWYRQDPGQGLRLIYYSQIVNDFQKGDIAEGYSVSREKKESFPLTVTSAQKNPTAFYLCASSLYPTGYQPQHFGDGTRLSIL.

V is TRBV4-2 and J is TRBJ2-1; TRBD2 agrees at 9 bases. Germline V gene lookup returns CDR1 LGHNA and CDR2 YNFKEQ. The CDR3 runs 16 residues. The J segment lost 2 bases and the V segment lost 0 bases, leaving 2 bases of the junction unmatched. This CDR3 is CASSQESSGTYNEQFF. The CDR3 nucleotides are TGTGCCAGCAGCCAAGAGTCTAGCGGGACCTACAATGAGCAGTTCTTC.

The CDR3 region has the DNA TGTGCCAGCAGCTCCCCGGCTGGCCTAGCGGGATACTTCTCCCCCGGGGAGCTGTTTTTT. Amino acids: CASSSPAGLAGYFSPGELFF. This chain joins TRBV9 and TRBJ2-2, with TRBD2 identical over 9 bases. The length of the CDR3 is 20 residues. The germline V gene has CDR1 SGDLS and CDR2 YYNGEE. V lost 4 bases to trimming and J lost 6 bases; unmatched junction nucleotides: 22. Full variable domain (missing parts from reference TRBV9 and TRBJ2-2): DSGVTQTPKHLITATGQRVTLRCSPRSGDLSVYWYQQSLDQGLQFLIQYYNGEERAKGNILERFSAQQFPDLHSELNLSSLELGDSALYFCASSSPAGLAGYFSPGELFFGEGSRLTVL.

The rearrangement uses TRBV28 and TRBJ2-3; 7 bases fit TRBD2. The V and J ends lost 4 bases and 2 bases, in that order; junction bases with no gene match: 12. Germline CDR1 is MDHEN and CDR2 is SYDVKM. CDR3 length: 17 amino acids. The DNA of the CDR3 is TGTGCCAGCAGTTCTTCCGCGGGAGTCCGGTCCACAGATACGCAGTATTTT. It specifies CASSSSAGVRSTDTQYF.

This clone has just a few counts. V gene TRBV7-2 combines with J gene TRBJ1-2; weak D call: TRBD1 (6 bases). In germline, CDR1 is SGHTA, CDR2 FQGNSA. The CDR3 has 13 amino acids. V lost 3 bases and J 3 bases, leaving 8 bases between the germline ends. CDR3: CASSFGTHYGYTF. In DNA, the CDR3 is TGTGCCAGCAGCTTTGGGACACACTATGGCTACACCTTC.